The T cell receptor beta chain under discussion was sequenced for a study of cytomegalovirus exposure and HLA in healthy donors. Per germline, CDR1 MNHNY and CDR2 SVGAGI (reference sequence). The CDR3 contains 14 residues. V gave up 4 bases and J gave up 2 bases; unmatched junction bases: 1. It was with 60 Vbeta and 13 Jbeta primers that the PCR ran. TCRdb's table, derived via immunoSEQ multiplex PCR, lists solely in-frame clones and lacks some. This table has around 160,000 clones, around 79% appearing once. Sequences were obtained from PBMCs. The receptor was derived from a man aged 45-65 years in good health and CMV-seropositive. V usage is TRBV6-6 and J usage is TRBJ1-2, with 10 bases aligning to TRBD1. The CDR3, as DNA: TGTGCCAGCAGTTCGGGACAGGGGAACTATGGCTACACCTTC. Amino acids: CASSSGQGNYGYTF.